The T cell receptor beta chain under discussion was sequenced for a study of T cell responses to AZD1222 COVID-19 vaccine. Findings of the study overall: Seropositivity was recorded at baseline in only 6 or 7 AZD1222 recipients.

Comment on this clone: Antigen specificity is unknown.

The data were produced by immunoSEQ multiplex PCR, yet TCRdb's version contains in-frame clones alone and is incomplete. The sample has roughly 190,000 clones, around nine tenths seen once. The CDR3 extends over 14 amino acids. Trimming left V 5 bases short and J 1 base short, with 11 bases between. Germline V gene sequence: CDR1 SGHTA, CDR2 FQGTGA. The chain combines TRBV7-3 with TRBJ1-1, with TRBD1 as a possible D gene (6 bases). Sequences were derived from peripheral blood, sampled 28 days after the second dose of the MenACWY control vaccine. The sequence derives from an adult who received the MenACWY meningococcal vaccine as a control. The CDR3 DNA is TGTGCCAGCAGCGCCCAGGGGCAGAACACTGAAGCTTTCTTT. It specifies CASSAQGQNTEAFF.